This T cell receptor (beta chain) was obtained from a study of beta chain features in type 1 diabetes. The study reverse transcribed the entire isolated RNA, so it sequenced expressed TCRB transcripts. The assay was immunoSEQ multiplex PCR, and TCRdb's table has in-frame clones only and misses some. This sample yields 900,000 or so clones, of which 17% are seen a single time; around 0.02% belongs to the top ten. This TCR derives from a woman younger than 35 in good health. The sequenced material came from naive CD4+ T cells from blood.

The CDR3 here is CASSRDWEETQYF. The CDR3 DNA follows: TGTGCCAGCAGCCGGGACTGGGAGGAGACCCAGTACTTC. The genes are TRBV5-4 and TRBJ2-5; D is possibly TRBD2 (6 bases). V lost 4 bases and J lost 5, with 12 bases in between. The CDR3 length is 13 residues. CDR1 and CDR2 (germline): SGHNT, YYREEE (reference sequence).